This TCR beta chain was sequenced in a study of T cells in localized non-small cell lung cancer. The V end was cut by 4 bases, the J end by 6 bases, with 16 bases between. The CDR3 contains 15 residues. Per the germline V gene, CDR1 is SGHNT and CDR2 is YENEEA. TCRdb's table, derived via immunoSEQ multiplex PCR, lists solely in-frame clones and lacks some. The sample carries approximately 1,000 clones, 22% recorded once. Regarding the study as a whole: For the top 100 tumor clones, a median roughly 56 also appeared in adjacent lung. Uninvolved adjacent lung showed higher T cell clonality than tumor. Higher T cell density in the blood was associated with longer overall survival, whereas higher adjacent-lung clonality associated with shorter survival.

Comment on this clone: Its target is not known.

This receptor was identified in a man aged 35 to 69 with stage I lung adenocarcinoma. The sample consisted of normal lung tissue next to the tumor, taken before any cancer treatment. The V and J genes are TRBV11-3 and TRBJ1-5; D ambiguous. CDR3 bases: TGTGCCAGCAGCTCCGGGTCTTCCCGGGGTCAGCCCCAGCATTTT. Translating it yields CASSSGSSRGQPQHF.